Below, 26 T cell receptor beta chains from the same sample are listed, as sequenced in a study of blood T cell repertoires in COVID-19. TCRdb's table, derived via immunoSEQ multiplex PCR, lists solely in-frame clones and lacks some. The data show about 83,000 clones, approximately 88% seen once. Sequenced input: peripheral blood. The receptor source for this set is a human donor in a cohort sampled during active COVID-19.

The J gene is TRBJ1-5, the V gene TRBV30, with D possibly being TRBD1 (6 bases). Per the germline V gene, CDR1 is GTSNPN and CDR2 is SVGIG (reference sequence). The CDR3 is 13 amino acids. Trimming pared 2 bases from V and 6 bases from J, leaving 11 bases between. The CDR3 DNA follows: TGTGCCTGGAGTATACAGGGCGGTCAGCCCCAGCATTTT. It codes for CAWSIQGGQPQHF.

The rearrangement joins TRBV5-1 to TRBJ2-7; possibly TRBD1 for D (5 bases). Germline CDR1 reads SGHRS; CDR2 reads YFSETQ. The V and J ends lost 3 bases and 2 bases respectively, with 12 bases between them. This CDR3 comprises 14 residues. The CDR3 reads CASSSTGNPYEQYF. DNA of the CDR3: TGCGCCAGCAGCTCCACAGGAAATCCCTACGAGCAGTACTTC.

This rearrangement joins TRBV9 to TRBJ2-2, with D maybe TRBD1 (6 bases). V lost 4 bases and J lost 5, with 12 bases in between. The CDR3 is made up of 14 amino acids. Germline values: CDR1 SGDLS, CDR2 YYNGEE. CDR3 DNA sequence: TGTGCCAGCAGCCAGGGGCAGCGGACCGGGGAGCTGTTTTTT. It encodes CASSQGQRTGELFF.

The rearrangement uses TRBV2 and TRBJ1-5; D is uncertain. V was cut by 4 bases and J by 1 base, with 11 bases left in between. Germline assignment: CDR1 SNHLY and CDR2 FYNNEI. The length of the CDR3 is 15 residues. The CDR3 nucleotides are TGTGCCAGCAGTGTGTACACACAAAGCAATCAGCCCCAGCATTTT. Encoded protein: CASSVYTQSNQPQHF.

V usage is TRBV5-1 and J usage is TRBJ2-5; D unclear. V was clipped by 4 bases and J by 4 bases, with 14 bases between them. Germline CDR1 is SGHRS and CDR2 is YFSETQ. The CDR3 runs 14 residues. The CDR3 DNA is TGCGCCAGCAGCACCGACACGCCGTTAGAGACCCAGTACTTC. Its protein is CASSTDTPLETQYF.

This chain connects TRBV2 to TRBJ1-5; the match to TRBD1 covers 7 bases. The CDR3 runs to 13 residues. The germline gives CDR1 SNHLY, CDR2 FYNNEI. Unmatched junction bases numbered 3, after V lost 7 bases and J lost 3 bases. The CDR3 region is CASNRGDNQPQHF. DNA of the CDR3: TGTGCCAGCAACAGGGGCGACAATCAGCCCCAGCATTTT.

The chain couples TRBV6-2 or TRBV6-3 to TRBJ2-1; 11 nucleotides align to TRBD1. Trimming at V came to 4 bases and at J to 9 bases, leaving 2 bases not matched to a gene. Germline CDR1 reads MNHEY; CDR2 reads SVGEGT. The CDR3 totals 13 residues. The CDR3 bases are TGTGCCAGCAGTTGGACAGGGGGCGCTGAGCAGTTCTTC. Its protein product is CASSWTGGAEQFF.

The rearrangement joins TRBV29-1 to TRBJ2-2; 7 bases align to TRBD1. After removal of 6 bases from V and 0 bases from J, the junction contained 4 bases not matched to a gene. Germline values: CDR1 SQVTM, CDR2 ANQGSEA. This CDR3 contains 14 residues. This chain's CDR3 is CSVPGQTNTGELFF. For the CDR3, the DNA is TGCAGCGTCCCGGGACAGACGAACACCGGGGAGCTGTTTTTT.

V and J are TRBV7-9 and TRBJ2-7; 9 bases map to TRBD2. The CDR3 runs 16 residues. Per the germline V gene, CDR1 is SEHNR and CDR2 is FQNEAQ (reference sequence). The J segment lost 5 bases and the V segment lost 3 bases, leaving 11 bases of the junction unmatched. The CDR3 is CASSFQAGGPTNEQYF. In DNA, the CDR3 is TGTGCCAGCAGCTTCCAGGCGGGAGGGCCTACGAACGAGCAGTACTTC.

The chain links TRBV9 to TRBJ1-1; D might be TRBD1 (6 bases). This CDR3 is 16 amino acids long. Germline V gene sequence: CDR1 SGDLS, CDR2 YYNGEE. Trimming left V 3 bases short and J 3 bases short, with 18 bases between. The CDR3 sequence: CASSASPGVGDTEAFF. The CDR3 region has the DNA TGTGCCAGCAGCGCCTCTCCAGGGGTGGGGGACACTGAAGCTTTCTTT.

This clone was recorded once. This chain links TRBV20-1 with TRBJ2-5; the D is unclear. V lost 1 base, J lost 5 bases, and 5 bases lay in between. This CDR3 has 11 amino acids. Germline V CDR1 and CDR2: DFQATT, SNEGSKA (reference sequence). The CDR3 bases are TGCAGTGCTAGAGTCGTGGAGACCCAGTACTTC. Protein sequence: CSARVVETQYF.

V usage is TRBV18 and J usage is TRBJ2-5; D is unclear. This CDR3 is built from 14 residues. Germline loops: CDR1 KGHSH, CDR2 LQKENI. V was cut by 0 bases and J by 2 bases, with 7 bases left in between. The CDR3 here is CASSPPSSQETQYF. Here the CDR3 DNA reads TGTGCCAGCTCACCACCGTCATCACAAGAGACCCAGTACTTC.

The CDR3 spells CASSQGSSYNEQFF. Here the CDR3 DNA reads TGTGCCAGCAGTCAGGGGAGCTCCTACAATGAGCAGTTCTTC. This sequence joins TRBV27 and TRBJ2-1, with D possibly TRBD1 on 6 matching bases. Between the trimmed V and J ends, which lost 5 bases and 0 bases, there was a span of 8 bases. CDR3 length: 14 amino acids. The germline V gene has CDR1 MNHEY and CDR2 SMNVEV (reference sequence).

The rearrangement joins TRBV11-2 to TRBJ2-7; D remains unclear. Germline values: CDR1 SGHAT, CDR2 FQNNGV. Trimming removed 0 bases at V and 2 bases at J, with 8 bases between. The CDR3 consists of 14 residues. CDR3 protein: CASSLEGRTYEQYF. Written as DNA, the CDR3 is TGTGCCAGCAGCTTAGAGGGCAGGACCTACGAGCAGTACTTC.

The rearrangement links TRBV4-3 to TRBJ2-1; perhaps TRBD2 as D (6 bases). V lost 4 bases to trimming and J lost 5 bases, with 15 bases between them. The CDR3 covers 15 residues. Germline V lookup: CDR1 LGHNA, CDR2 YSLEER. The DNA for the CDR3 is TGCGCCAGCAGCCTGATGGGGGACTTGAACAATGAGCAGTTCTTC. Its protein is CASSLMGDLNNEQFF.

The J gene is TRBJ1-2, the V gene TRBV6-4, with D unresolved. V lost 2 bases to trimming and J lost 7 bases, with 14 bases between them. The CDR3 sequence is 14 residues long. Germline V gives CDR1 MRHNA, CDR2 SNTAGT. The CDR3 DNA reads TGTGCCAGCAGTGACAGTGCCAGGCACGGTGGCTACACCTTC. It is translated as CASSDSARHGGYTF.

J is TRBJ2-1 and V is TRBV7-3; no definite D call. V gave up 1 base and J gave up 8 bases, with 6 bases separating them. The CDR3 is made up of 12 amino acids. CDR1 and CDR2 (germline): SGHTA, FQGTGA. The CDR3 coding sequence is TGTGCCAGCAGCTTAATTGGAGATGAGCAGTTCTTC. Residues: CASSLIGDEQFF. Full variable domain (rest looked up from reference TRBV7-3 and TRBJ2-1): GAGVSQTPSNKVTEKGKYVELRCDPISGHTALYWYRQSLGQGPEFLIYFQGTGAADDSGLPNDRFFAVRPEGSVSTLKIQRTERGDSAVYLCASSLIGDEQFFGPGTRLTVL.

This chain joins TRBV10-3 and TRBJ1-1; TRBD1 matches at 7 bases. The CDR3 sequence is 15 residues long. From germline, CDR1 is ENHRY and CDR2 SYGVKD. V was clipped by 5 bases and J by 0 bases; unmatched bases: 6. DNA of the CDR3: TGTGCCATCAGTTCGTCGACAGGGATGAACACTGAAGCTTTCTTT. Its translation: CAISSSTGMNTEAFF.

This clone was seen once. The genes are TRBV18 and TRBJ1-1; no reliable D call. The CDR3 covers 15 residues. CDR1 and CDR2 from the germline V gene are KGHSH and LQKENI. Trimming took 4 bases from V and 4 from J, leaving 16 bases between them. CDR3 amino acids: CASSLGRERFTEAFF. CDR3 sequence (DNA): TGTGCCAGCTCACTCGGGAGGGAAAGGTTCACTGAAGCTTTCTTT.

The CDR3 loop reads CAISGQDYNSPLHF. In DNA, the CDR3 is TGTGCCATCAGTGGACAGGACTATAATTCACCCCTCCACTTT. J is TRBJ1-6 and V is TRBV10-3, with D maybe TRBD1 (6 bases). The CDR3 is 14 residues long. The V gene lost 4 bases and the J gene lost 3 bases, with 7 bases spanning the gap. CDR1 is ENHRY, CDR2 SYGVKD, per germline.

There are a few counts of this clone. The chain employs TRBV30 and TRBJ1-2; the match to TRBD1 covers 10 bases. Trimming took 7 bases from V and 5 from J; bases not matched to a gene: 10. CDR1 and CDR2 (germline): GTSNPN, SVGIG (reference sequence). CDR3 length equals 14 residues. The CDR3 region is CASPATGGSYGYTF. DNA for the CDR3: TGTGCCTCACCTGCGACAGGGGGCTCTTATGGCTACACCTTC. Variable domain in full (rest from reference TRBV30 and TRBJ1-2): SQTIHQWPATLVQPVGSPLSLECTVEGTSNPNLYWYRQAAGRGLQLLFYSVGIGQISSEVPQNLSASRPQDRQFILSSKKLLLSDSGFYLCASPATGGSYGYTFGSGTRLTVV.

This clone was counted a few times. The chain uses TRBV6-5 and TRBJ1-2, with D perhaps matching TRBD1 (5 bases). Per the germline V gene, CDR1 is MNHEY and CDR2 is SVGAGI. CDR3 length: 12 residues. Deletions cut 7 bases from V and 8 bases from J, with 14 bases between. The CDR3 is CASTSGLEGYTF. The CDR3 nucleotides are TGTGCCAGCACCTCAGGGTTAGAGGGCTACACCTTC.

The V call is TRBV10-1, the J call TRBJ2-7; tentatively, D is TRBD2 (5 bases). The CDR3 contains 14 residues. CDR1 is WNHNN and CDR2 is SYGVQD in the germline V gene (reference sequence). Trimming shortened V by 3 bases and J by 3 bases, and 12 bases separated the two germline ends. The CDR3 DNA reads TGCGCCAGCAGTGAATCCGGACTCAACTACGAGCAGTACTTC. Translated, it gives CASSESGLNYEQYF.

The gene calls are TRBV6-5 and TRBJ1-3, with 7 bases fitting TRBD1. The CDR3 runs 15 residues. J gave up 0 bases and V 8 bases, and 7 bases lay outside the gene matches. Germline CDR1 MNHEY, CDR2 SVGAGI. The CDR3 loop reads CASGLTGSSGNTIYF. For the CDR3, the DNA is TGTGCCAGCGGGTTGACAGGGAGCTCTGGAAACACCATATATTTT.

The chain combines TRBV2 with TRBJ1-5; TRBD1 aligns across 12 bases. Germline-derived CDR1 and CDR2 are SNHLY and FYNNEI. With V trimmed by 6 bases and J by 2 bases, 11 bases remained unmatched. This CDR3 spans 18 amino acids. The DNA of the CDR3 is TGTGCCAGCAGCCCGGGACAGGGGGCGGGGGTCGGCAATCAGCCCCAGCATTTT. Amino acid sequence: CASSPGQGAGVGNQPQHF. The variable domain in full, completed from reference TRBV2 and TRBJ1-5, reads EPEVTQTPSHQVTQMGQEVILRCVPISNHLYFYWYRQILGQKVEFLVSFYNNEISEKSEIFDDQFSVERPDGSNFTLKIRSTKLEDSAMYFCASSPGQGAGVGNQPQHFGDGTRLSIL.

The rearrangement joins TRBV5-8 to TRBJ1-6; 7 bases line up with TRBD1. Unmatched junction bases numbered 8, after V lost 2 bases and J lost 0 bases. This CDR3 has 18 amino acids. Looked up from germline, CDR1 is SGHTS and CDR2 is YDEGEE. The CDR3 DNA sequence: TGTGCCAGCAGCTTCGACAGGGTTGGGAGCTCCTATAATTCACCCCTCCACTTT. It codes for CASSFDRVGSSYNSPLHF.